The rows below give T cell receptor beta chains drawn from one sample of a study of OX40 agonist ivuxolimab in advanced cancers. The repertoire was sequenced with immunoSEQ multiplex PCR; TCRdb's copy has only in-frame clones and lacks some. In the table there are around 95,000 clones, 85% to 90% of which are singletons. The sequencing here drew on CD4+ or CD8+ T cells sorted from blood, taken in a trial of the OX40 agonist ivuxolimab. The receptors come from an adult with an advanced solid tumor such as melanoma, head and neck, liver or kidney cancer. The CDR3 runs from the conserved cysteine through the conserved F or W. Each record gives: clone size, J gene, CDR3 length, V gene, CDR3 protein. Not all rows give a size; the values are once, few, many and, for expanded clones, a class.

clone_size: NA; j_call: TRBJ2-5; cdr3_length: 15; v_call: TRBV6-1; cdr3_aa: CASSHSGSGQETQYF
clone_size: NA; j_call: TRBJ1-2; cdr3_length: 14; v_call: TRBV30; cdr3_aa: CAWSRTGRRYGYTF
clone_size: once; j_call: TRBJ1-5; cdr3_length: 14; v_call: TRBV6-1; cdr3_aa: CASRLDRGNQPQHF
clone_size: NA; j_call: TRBJ2-3; cdr3_length: 14; v_call: TRBV6-5; cdr3_aa: CASRTGGNTDTQYF
clone_size: NA; j_call: TRBJ2-1; cdr3_length: 16; v_call: TRBV5-1; cdr3_aa: CASSLGLGRGYNEQFF
clone_size: NA; j_call: TRBJ1-1; cdr3_length: 14; v_call: TRBV28; cdr3_aa: CASIVSLSGTEAFF
clone_size: NA; j_call: TRBJ2-1; cdr3_length: 11; v_call: TRBV30; cdr3_aa: CAWSPSLVQFF
clone_size: few; j_call: TRBJ1-5; cdr3_length: 14; v_call: TRBV30; cdr3_aa: CAWSVGYSNQPQHF
clone_size: NA; j_call: TRBJ1-2; cdr3_length: 15; v_call: TRBV25-1; cdr3_aa: CASRPNGQGRGGYTF
clone_size: NA; j_call: TRBJ1-2; cdr3_length: 16; v_call: TRBV28; cdr3_aa: CASSTLTGPRLSGYTF
clone_size: NA; j_call: TRBJ1-1; cdr3_length: 12; v_call: TRBV19; cdr3_aa: CASSIRVGEAFF
clone_size: NA; j_call: TRBJ2-2; cdr3_length: 16; v_call: TRBV11-2; cdr3_aa: CASSFTGSTTTGELFF
clone_size: few; j_call: TRBJ1-1; cdr3_length: 13; v_call: TRBV9; cdr3_aa: CASSVETWTEAFF
clone_size: NA; j_call: TRBJ2-6; cdr3_length: 16; v_call: TRBV5-1; cdr3_aa: CASSLAGYSGANVLTF
clone_size: once; j_call: TRBJ1-6; cdr3_length: 15; v_call: TRBV9; cdr3_aa: CASSVGPGFNSPLHF
clone_size: NA; j_call: TRBJ2-7; cdr3_length: 14; v_call: TRBV6-1; cdr3_aa: CASSGLWGGYEQYF
clone_size: NA; j_call: TRBJ2-3; cdr3_length: 13; v_call: TRBV15; cdr3_aa: CATNRAPGDTQYF
clone_size: NA; j_call: TRBJ2-1; cdr3_length: 18; v_call: TRBV21-1; cdr3_aa: CASSKNRREKCSYNEQFF
clone_size: NA; j_call: TRBJ2-3; cdr3_length: 16; v_call: TRBV7-3; cdr3_aa: CASSPRRGYSTDTQYF
clone_size: NA; j_call: TRBJ1-2; cdr3_length: 12; v_call: TRBV29-1; cdr3_aa: CSARGTNYGYTF
clone_size: NA; j_call: TRBJ2-7; cdr3_length: 16; v_call: TRBV9; cdr3_aa: CASGPQGWGAGHEQYF
clone_size: NA; j_call: TRBJ2-1; cdr3_length: 13; v_call: TRBV10-2; cdr3_aa: CASGRAGVTEQFF
clone_size: NA; j_call: TRBJ1-1; cdr3_length: 14; v_call: TRBV5-1; cdr3_aa: CASSSRQGTVEAFF
clone_size: NA; j_call: TRBJ2-3; cdr3_length: 14; v_call: TRBV19; cdr3_aa: CASSMGQGQGTQYF
clone_size: NA; j_call: TRBJ1-1; cdr3_length: 14; v_call: TRBV2; cdr3_aa: CASSARVADTEAFF
clone_size: NA; j_call: TRBJ1-5; cdr3_length: 14; v_call: TRBV5-1; cdr3_aa: CASSLGGPNQPQHF
clone_size: NA; j_call: TRBJ2-1; cdr3_length: 16; v_call: TRBV7-8; cdr3_aa: CASSPSGRGAIGEQFF
clone_size: NA; j_call: TRBJ1-5; cdr3_length: 19; v_call: TRBV6-1; cdr3_aa: CASSEAYTGTGRLYQPQHF
clone_size: NA; j_call: TRBJ1-5; cdr3_length: 14; v_call: TRBV7-2; cdr3_aa: CASSLRGGNQPQHF
clone_size: NA; j_call: TRBJ2-7; cdr3_length: 13; v_call: TRBV28; cdr3_aa: CASRRQPSYEQYF
clone_size: NA; j_call: TRBJ1-1; cdr3_length: 15; v_call: TRBV6-1; cdr3_aa: CASSVGRGGNTEAFF
clone_size: NA; j_call: TRBJ2-1; cdr3_length: 14; v_call: TRBV28; cdr3_aa: CASSRDRSGNEQFF
clone_size: NA; j_call: TRBJ2-7; cdr3_length: 11; v_call: TRBV20-1; cdr3_aa: CSASGGYEQYF
clone_size: NA; j_call: TRBJ1-1; cdr3_length: 17; v_call: TRBV7-8; cdr3_aa: CASSLEGHLLGNTEAFF
clone_size: NA; j_call: TRBJ2-7; cdr3_length: 15; v_call: TRBV9; cdr3_aa: CASSVEAGSSYEQYF
clone_size: once; j_call: TRBJ2-3; cdr3_length: 14; v_call: TRBV7-6; cdr3_aa: CASSLATITDTQYF
clone_size: NA; j_call: TRBJ2-2; cdr3_length: 15; v_call: TRBV27; cdr3_aa: CASGYPLLNTGELFF
clone_size: NA; j_call: TRBJ2-1; cdr3_length: 16; v_call: TRBV4-2; cdr3_aa: CASSPSGDSSYNEQFF
clone_size: NA; j_call: TRBJ1-1; cdr3_length: 14; v_call: TRBV5-1; cdr3_aa: CASSPLGGATEAFF
clone_size: NA; j_call: TRBJ2-1; cdr3_length: 14; v_call: TRBV21-1; cdr3_aa: CASSGTSRSEEQFF
clone_size: once; j_call: TRBJ2-2; cdr3_length: 13; v_call: TRBV30; cdr3_aa: CAWRTGNTGELFF
clone_size: NA; j_call: TRBJ2-5; cdr3_length: 15; v_call: TRBV10-3; cdr3_aa: CAISESVGAWETQYF
clone_size: NA; j_call: TRBJ2-7; cdr3_length: 21; v_call: TRBV21-1; cdr3_aa: CASSKEDPREGLADYSYEQYF
clone_size: once; j_call: TRBJ2-5; cdr3_length: 15; v_call: TRBV6-1; cdr3_aa: CASGESGGDQETQYF
clone_size: once; j_call: TRBJ2-1; cdr3_length: 15; v_call: TRBV9; cdr3_aa: CASSAYLDSYNEQFF